This TCR beta chain was sequenced during a study of shared clonotypes between healthy human individuals. Into CD45RA+ naive and CD45RA-negative memory subsets, the CD4+ cells were split. Overall study findings and caveats: Naive subsets generally had larger estimated richness than memory subsets.

Over several immunoSEQ plates, each subset's genomic DNA was distributed in even portions. The authors' processing: Owing to the provision of junction-only sequences devoid of quality scores by immunoSEQ, filtering differed. Sequenced by immunoSEQ multiplex PCR; TCRdb stores in-frame clones only, minus some. That table is the source of V, J and clone size, and D and trimming were worked out from the DNA. The sample records 2 million to 3 million clones, roughly 93% being singletons. To note about this clone: Antigen specificity is unknown.

The CDR3 loop spans 16 amino acids. J was trimmed by 6 bases and V by 6 bases; bases with no gene match: 12. Germline CDR1 MDHEN, CDR2 SYDVKM. The receptor's source is a man aged 18-30 years in good health. Some clones in this sample may be carry-over from other donors' samples. Sequencing was performed on naive CD4+ T cells from PBMCs. The subset: CD45RA+ positively selected. The J gene is TRBJ2-7, the V gene TRBV28, with 12 positions matching TRBD2. The chain's CDR3 is CASRPFLAGGPIEQYF. DNA of the CDR3: TGTGCCAGCAGGCCCTTTCTAGCGGGAGGGCCTATCGAGCAGTACTTC.